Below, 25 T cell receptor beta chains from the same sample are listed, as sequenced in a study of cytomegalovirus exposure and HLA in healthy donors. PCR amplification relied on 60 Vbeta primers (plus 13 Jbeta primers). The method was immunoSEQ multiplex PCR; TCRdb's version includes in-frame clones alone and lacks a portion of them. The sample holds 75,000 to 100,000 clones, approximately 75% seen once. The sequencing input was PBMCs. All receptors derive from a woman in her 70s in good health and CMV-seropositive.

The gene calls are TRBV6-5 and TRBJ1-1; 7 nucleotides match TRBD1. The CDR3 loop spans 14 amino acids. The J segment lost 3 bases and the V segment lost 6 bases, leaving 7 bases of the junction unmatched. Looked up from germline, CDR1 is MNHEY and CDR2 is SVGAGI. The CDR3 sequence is CASSSGQQYTEAFF. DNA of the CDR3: TGTGCCAGCAGCTCGGGACAGCAGTACACTGAAGCTTTCTTT.

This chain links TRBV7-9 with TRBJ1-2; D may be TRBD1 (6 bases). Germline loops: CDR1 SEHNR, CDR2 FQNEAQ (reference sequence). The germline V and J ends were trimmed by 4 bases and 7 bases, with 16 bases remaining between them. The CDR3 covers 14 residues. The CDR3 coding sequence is TGTGCCAGCAGCTCAGAAGTCCCAGGGGCTGGCTACACCTTC. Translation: CASSSEVPGAGYTF.

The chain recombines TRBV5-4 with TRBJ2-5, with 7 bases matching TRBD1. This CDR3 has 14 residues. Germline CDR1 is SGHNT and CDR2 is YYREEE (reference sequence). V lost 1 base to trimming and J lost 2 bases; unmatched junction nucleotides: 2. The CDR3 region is CASSLRQGQETQYF. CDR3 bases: TGTGCCAGCAGCTTGAGACAGGGTCAAGAGACCCAGTACTTC.

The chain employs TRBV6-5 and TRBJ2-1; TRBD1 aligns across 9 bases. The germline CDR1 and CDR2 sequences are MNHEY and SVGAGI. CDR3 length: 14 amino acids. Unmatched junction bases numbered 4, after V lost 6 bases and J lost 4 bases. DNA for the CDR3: TGTGCCAGCAGCTCCGGGACAGGGTACAATGAGCAGTTCTTC. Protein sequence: CASSSGTGYNEQFF.

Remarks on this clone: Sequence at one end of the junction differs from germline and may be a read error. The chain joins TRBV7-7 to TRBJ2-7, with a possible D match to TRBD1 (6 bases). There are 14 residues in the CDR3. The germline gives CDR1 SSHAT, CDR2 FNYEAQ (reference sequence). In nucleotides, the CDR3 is TGTGCTAGCAGCTTAACCTCGGCAGGGGATGAGCAGTACTTC. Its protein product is CASSLTSAGDEQYF.

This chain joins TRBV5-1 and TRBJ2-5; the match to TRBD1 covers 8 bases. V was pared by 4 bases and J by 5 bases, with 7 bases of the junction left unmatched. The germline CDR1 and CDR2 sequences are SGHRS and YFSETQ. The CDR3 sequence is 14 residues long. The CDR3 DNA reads TGCGCCAGCAGCATCGGACAGGGCGGGGAGACCCAGTACTTC. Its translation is CASSIGQGGETQYF. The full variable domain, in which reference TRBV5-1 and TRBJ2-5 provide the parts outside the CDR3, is KAGVTQTPRYLIKTRGQQVTLSCSPISGHRSVSWYQQTPGQGLQFLFEYFSETQRNKGNFPGRFSGRQFSNSRSEMNVSTLELGDSALYLCASSIGQGGETQYFGPGTRLLVL.

The CDR3 region has the DNA TGCGCCAGCAGCTCGGAACAGGGGCACACGGGCTACGAGCAGTACTTC. Encoded protein: CASSSEQGHTGYEQYF. The chain is built from TRBV5-1 and TRBJ2-5; TRBD1 aligns across 7 bases. The closer fit of TRBJ2-7 to the DNA end suggests the J call may be wrong. The CDR3 runs to 16 residues. Germline V gene sequence: CDR1 SGHRS, CDR2 YFSETQ.

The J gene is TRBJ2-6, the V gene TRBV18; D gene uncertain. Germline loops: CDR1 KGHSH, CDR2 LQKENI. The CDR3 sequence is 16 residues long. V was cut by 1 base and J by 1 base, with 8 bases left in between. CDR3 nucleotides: TGTGCCAGCTCACCACTATCCGGGTCTGGGGCCAACGTCCTGACTTTC. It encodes CASSPLSGSGANVLTF.

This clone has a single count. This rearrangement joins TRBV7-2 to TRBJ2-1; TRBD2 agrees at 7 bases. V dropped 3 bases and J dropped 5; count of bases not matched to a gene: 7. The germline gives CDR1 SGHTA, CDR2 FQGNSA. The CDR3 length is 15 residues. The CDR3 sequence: CASSLYRDYNNEQFF. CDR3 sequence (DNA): TGTGCCAGCAGCTTGTACCGGGACTATAACAATGAGCAGTTCTTC.

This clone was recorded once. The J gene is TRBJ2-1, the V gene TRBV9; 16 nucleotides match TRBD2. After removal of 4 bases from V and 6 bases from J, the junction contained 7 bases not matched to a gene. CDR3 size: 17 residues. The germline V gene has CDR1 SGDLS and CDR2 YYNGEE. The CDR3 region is CASSSPGTSGGVNEQFF. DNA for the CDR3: TGTGCCAGCAGCTCGCCCGGGACTAGCGGGGGGGTCAATGAGCAGTTCTTC.

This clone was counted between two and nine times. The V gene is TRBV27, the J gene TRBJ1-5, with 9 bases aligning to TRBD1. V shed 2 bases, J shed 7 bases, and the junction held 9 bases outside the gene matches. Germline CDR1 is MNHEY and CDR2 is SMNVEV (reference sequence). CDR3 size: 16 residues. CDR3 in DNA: TGTGCCAGCAGTTTAGGGACAGGGTACAATGCACAGCCCCAGCATTTT. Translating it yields CASSLGTGYNAQPQHF.

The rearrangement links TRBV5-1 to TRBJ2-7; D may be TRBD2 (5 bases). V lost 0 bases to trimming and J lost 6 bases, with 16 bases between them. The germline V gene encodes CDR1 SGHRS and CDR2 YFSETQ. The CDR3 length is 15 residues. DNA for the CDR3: TGCGCCAGCAGCTTGGGGACTTCAGGTCTGGGCGAGCAGTACTTC. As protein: CASSLGTSGLGEQYF.

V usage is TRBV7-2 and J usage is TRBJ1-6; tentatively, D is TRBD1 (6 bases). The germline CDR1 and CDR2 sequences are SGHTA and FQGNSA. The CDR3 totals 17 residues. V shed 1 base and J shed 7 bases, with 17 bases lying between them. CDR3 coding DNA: TGTGCCAGCAGCTTAGTACCCCAGGGGCTAGGAAATTCACCCCTCCACTTT. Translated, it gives CASSLVPQGLGNSPLHF.

As DNA, the CDR3 is TGTGCCAGCAGTCAGTCGACAGGACAAGAGACCCAGTACTTC. This codes for CASSQSTGQETQYF. The chain uses TRBV6-1 and TRBJ2-5, with D possibly matching TRBD1 (6 bases). The germline V gene has CDR1 MNHNS and CDR2 SASEGT. The CDR3 contains 14 residues. V was shortened by 5 bases and J by 2 bases, with 12 bases between the two germline ends.

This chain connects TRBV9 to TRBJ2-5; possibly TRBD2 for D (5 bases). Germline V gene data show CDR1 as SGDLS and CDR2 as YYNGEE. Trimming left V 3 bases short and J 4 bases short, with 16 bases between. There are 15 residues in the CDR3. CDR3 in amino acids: CASSGAKLSGETQYF. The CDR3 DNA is TGTGCCAGCAGCGGGGCAAAGCTGAGCGGAGAGACCCAGTACTTC.

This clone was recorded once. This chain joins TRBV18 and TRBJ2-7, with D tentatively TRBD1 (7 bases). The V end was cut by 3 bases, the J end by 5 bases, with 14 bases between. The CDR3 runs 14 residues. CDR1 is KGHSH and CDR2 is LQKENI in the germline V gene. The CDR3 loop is CASSPNTGEDEQYF. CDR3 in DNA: TGTGCCAGCTCACCCAATACAGGGGAGGACGAGCAGTACTTC.

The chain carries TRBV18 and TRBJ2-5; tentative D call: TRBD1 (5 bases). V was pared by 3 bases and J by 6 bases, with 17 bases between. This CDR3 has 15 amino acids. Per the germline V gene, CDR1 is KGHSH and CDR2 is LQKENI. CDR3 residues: CASSPWDRGWQTQYF. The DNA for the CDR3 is TGTGCCAGCTCACCTTGGGATAGGGGCTGGCAGACCCAGTACTTC.

Here the CDR3 reads CASSRDTYEQFF. Here the CDR3 DNA reads TGTGCCAGCAGCCGTGATACTTATGAGCAGTTCTTC. The chain has TRBV7-2 and TRBJ2-1; D is unresolved. CDR3 length: 12 amino acids. CDR1 is SGHTA, CDR2 FQGNSA, per germline. With 5 bases removed from V and 8 bases from J, the gap between germline ends came to 10 bases.

CDR3 in amino acids: CASRTGQGNYEQYF. The CDR3 coding sequence is TGCGCCAGCAGGACGGGACAGGGGAACTACGAGCAGTACTTC. The rearrangement uses TRBV10-2 and TRBJ2-7; TRBD1 aligns across 10 bases. V dropped 6 bases and J dropped 3; count of bases not matched to a gene: 5. The CDR3 loop spans 14 amino acids. The germline gives CDR1 WSHSY, CDR2 SAAADI.

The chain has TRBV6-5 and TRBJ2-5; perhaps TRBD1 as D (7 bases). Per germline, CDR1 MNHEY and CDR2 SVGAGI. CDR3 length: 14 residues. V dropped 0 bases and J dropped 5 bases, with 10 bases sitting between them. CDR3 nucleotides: TGTGCCAGCAGTTACTCGGAGGGGGCGGAGACCCAGTACTTC. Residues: CASSYSEGAETQYF.

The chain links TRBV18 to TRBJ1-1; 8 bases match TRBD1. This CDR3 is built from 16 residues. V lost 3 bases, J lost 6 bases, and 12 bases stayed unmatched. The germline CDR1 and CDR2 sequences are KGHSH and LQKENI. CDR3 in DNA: TGTGCCAGCTCACCTACAGGGGGGTCGCCCCCGCCTGAAGCTTTCTTT. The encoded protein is CASSPTGGSPPPEAFF. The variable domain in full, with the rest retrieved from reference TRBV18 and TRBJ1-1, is NAGVMQNPRHLVRRRGQEARLRCSPMKGHSHVYWYRQLPEEGLKFMVYLQKENIIDESGMPKERFSAEFPKEGPSILRIQQVVRGDSAAYFCASSPTGGSPPPEAFFGQGTRLTVV.

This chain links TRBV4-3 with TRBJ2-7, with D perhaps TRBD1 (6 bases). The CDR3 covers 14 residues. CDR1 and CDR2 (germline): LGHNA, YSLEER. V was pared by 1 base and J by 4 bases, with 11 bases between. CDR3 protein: CASSQARGRYEQYF. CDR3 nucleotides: TGCGCCAGCAGCCAAGCCAGGGGCAGGTACGAGCAGTACTTC.

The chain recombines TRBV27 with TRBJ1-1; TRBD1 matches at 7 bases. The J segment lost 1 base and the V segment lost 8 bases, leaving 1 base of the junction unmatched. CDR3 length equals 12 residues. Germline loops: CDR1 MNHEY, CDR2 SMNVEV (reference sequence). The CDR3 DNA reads TGTGCCAGCCGACAGGGGAACACTGAAGCTTTCTTT. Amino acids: CASRQGNTEAFF.

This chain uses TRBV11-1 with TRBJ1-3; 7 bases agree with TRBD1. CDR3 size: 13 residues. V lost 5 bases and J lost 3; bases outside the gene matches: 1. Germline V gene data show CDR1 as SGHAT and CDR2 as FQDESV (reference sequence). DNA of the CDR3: TGTGCCAGCAGCAGGACAGGTGGAAACACCATATATTTT. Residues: CASSRTGGNTIYF.

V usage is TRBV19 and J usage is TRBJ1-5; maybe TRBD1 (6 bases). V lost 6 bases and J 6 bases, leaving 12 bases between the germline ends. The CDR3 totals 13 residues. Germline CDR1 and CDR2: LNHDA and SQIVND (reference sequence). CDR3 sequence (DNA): TGTGCCAGTAGCGCAGGGGTTACTCAGCCCCAGCATTTT. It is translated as CASSAGVTQPQHF.